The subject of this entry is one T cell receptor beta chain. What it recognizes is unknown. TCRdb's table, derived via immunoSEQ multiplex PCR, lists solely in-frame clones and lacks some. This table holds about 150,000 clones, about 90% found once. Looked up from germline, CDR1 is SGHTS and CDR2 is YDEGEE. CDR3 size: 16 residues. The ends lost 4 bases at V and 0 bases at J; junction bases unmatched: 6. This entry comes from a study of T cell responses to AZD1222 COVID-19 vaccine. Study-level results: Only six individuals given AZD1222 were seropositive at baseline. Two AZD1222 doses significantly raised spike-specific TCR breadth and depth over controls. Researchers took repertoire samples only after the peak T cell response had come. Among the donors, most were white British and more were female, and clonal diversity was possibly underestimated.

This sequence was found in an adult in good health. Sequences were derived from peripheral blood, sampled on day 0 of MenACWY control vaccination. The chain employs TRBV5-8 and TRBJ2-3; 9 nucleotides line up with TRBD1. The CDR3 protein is CASSIGQGSSTDTQYF. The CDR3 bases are TGTGCCAGCAGCATCGGACAGGGGTCTAGCACAGATACGCAGTATTTT.